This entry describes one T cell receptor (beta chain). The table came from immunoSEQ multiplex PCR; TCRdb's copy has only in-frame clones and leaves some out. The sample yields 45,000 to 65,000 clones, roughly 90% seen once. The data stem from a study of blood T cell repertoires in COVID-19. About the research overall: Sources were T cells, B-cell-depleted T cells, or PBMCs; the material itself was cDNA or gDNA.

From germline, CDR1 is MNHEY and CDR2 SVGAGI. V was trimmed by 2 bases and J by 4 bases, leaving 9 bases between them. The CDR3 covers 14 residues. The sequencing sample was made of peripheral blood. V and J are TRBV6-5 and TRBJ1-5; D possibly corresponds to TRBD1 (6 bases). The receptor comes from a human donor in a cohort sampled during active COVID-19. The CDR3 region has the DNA TGTGCCAGCAGTTACAACAGGGTAAATCAGCCCCAGCATTTT. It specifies CASSYNRVNQPQHF.